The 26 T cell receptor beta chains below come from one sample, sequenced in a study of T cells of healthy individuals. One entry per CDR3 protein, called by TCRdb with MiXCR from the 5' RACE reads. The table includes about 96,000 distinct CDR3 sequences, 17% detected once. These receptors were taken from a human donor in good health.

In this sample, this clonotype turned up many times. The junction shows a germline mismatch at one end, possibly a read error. The CDR3 protein is CASGLGAYDEQFF. In nucleotides, the CDR3 is TGCGCCAGCGGACTGGGAGCCTACGATGAGCAGTTCTTC. V and J are TRBV5-1 and TRBJ2-1; D is possibly TRBD2 (5 bases). The length of the CDR3 is 13 residues. Germline V gene data show CDR1 as SGHRS and CDR2 as YFSETQ. Combining the CDR3 with reference TRBV5-1 and TRBJ2-1 gives the whole variable domain KAGVTQTPRYLIKTRGQQVTLSCSPISGHRSVSWYQQTPGQGLQFLFEYFSETQRNKGNFPGRFSGRQFSNSRSEMNVSTLELGDSALYLCASGLGAYDEQFFGPGTRLTVL.

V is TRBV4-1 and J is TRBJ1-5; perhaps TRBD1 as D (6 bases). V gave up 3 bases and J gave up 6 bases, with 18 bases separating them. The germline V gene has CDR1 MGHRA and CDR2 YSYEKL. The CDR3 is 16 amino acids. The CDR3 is CASSQAAGGRSQPQHF. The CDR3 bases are TGCGCCAGCAGCCAGGCTGCGGGGGGCCGGAGTCAGCCCCAGCATTTT.

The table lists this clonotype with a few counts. CDR3 region: CASSLPPERNTIYF. The DNA of the CDR3 is TGTGCCAGCAGCTTACCACCGGAGAGGAACACCATATATTTT. The chain couples TRBV11-2 to TRBJ1-3; D gene ambiguous. Germline CDR1 is SGHAT and CDR2 is FQNNGV. There are 14 residues in the CDR3. Between the trimmed V and J ends, which lost 2 bases and 7 bases, there was a span of 12 bases.

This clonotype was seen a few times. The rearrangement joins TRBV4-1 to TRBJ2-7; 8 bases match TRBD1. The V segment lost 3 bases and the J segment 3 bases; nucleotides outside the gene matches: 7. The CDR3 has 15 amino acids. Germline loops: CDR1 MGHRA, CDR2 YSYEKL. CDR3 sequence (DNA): TGCGCCAGCAGCCAGGTTCCGGGACAGGTCTACGAGCAGTACTTC. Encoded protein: CASSQVPGQVYEQYF.

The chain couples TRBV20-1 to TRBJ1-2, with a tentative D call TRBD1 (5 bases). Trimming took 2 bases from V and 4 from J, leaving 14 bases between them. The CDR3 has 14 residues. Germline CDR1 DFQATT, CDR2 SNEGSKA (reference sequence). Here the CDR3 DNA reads TGCAGTGCTAGACCTCCAGGGAGAAGCTATGGCTACACCTTC. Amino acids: CSARPPGRSYGYTF.

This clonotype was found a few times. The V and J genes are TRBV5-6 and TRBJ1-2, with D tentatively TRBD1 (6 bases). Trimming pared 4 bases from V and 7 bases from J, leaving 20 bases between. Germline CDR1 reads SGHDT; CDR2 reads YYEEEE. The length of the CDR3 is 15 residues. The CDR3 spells CASSQVVQGHGGYTF. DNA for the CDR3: TGTGCCAGCAGCCAGGTGGTGCAGGGGCACGGTGGCTACACCTTC.

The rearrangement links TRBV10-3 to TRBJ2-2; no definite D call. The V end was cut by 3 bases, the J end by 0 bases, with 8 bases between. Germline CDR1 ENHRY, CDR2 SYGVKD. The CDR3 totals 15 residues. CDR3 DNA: TGTGCCATCAGTGATCGCGGACCGAACACCGGGGAGCTGTTTTTT. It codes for CAISDRGPNTGELFF.

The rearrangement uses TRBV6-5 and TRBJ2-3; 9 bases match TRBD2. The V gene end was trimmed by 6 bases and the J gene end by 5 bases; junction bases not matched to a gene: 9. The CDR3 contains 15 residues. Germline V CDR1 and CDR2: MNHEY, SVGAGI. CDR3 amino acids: CASRPSGGRGDTQYF. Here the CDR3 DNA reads TGTGCCAGCAGACCGAGCGGGGGGCGGGGAGATACGCAGTATTTT.

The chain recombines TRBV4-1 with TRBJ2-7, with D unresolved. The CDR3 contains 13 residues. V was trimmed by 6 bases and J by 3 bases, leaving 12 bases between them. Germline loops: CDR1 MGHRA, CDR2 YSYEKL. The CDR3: CASSTVGSYEQYF. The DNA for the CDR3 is TGCGCCAGCAGTACAGTGGGAAGCTACGAGCAGTACTTC.

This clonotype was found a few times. This CDR3 reads CASSQERTGSLVTEAFF. CDR3 DNA: TGCGCCAGCAGCCAAGAGCGGACAGGGTCGTTGGTCACTGAAGCTTTCTTT. The chain combines TRBV4-1 with TRBJ1-1; 8 bases fit TRBD1. V lost 0 bases, J lost 4 bases, and 10 bases stayed unmatched. The CDR3 runs to 17 residues. The V gene's germline CDR1 is MGHRA and CDR2 YSYEKL.

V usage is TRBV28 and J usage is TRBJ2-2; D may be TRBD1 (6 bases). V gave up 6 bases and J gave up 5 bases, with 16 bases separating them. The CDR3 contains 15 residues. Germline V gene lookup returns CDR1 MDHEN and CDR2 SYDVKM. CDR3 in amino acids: CASRPPGQWTGELFF. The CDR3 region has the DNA TGTGCCAGCAGACCACCCGGACAGTGGACCGGGGAGCTGTTTTTT.

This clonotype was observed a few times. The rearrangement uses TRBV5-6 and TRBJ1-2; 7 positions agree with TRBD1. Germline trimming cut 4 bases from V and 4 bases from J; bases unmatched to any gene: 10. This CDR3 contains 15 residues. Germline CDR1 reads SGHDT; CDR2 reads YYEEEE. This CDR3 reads CASSRNPDRVYGYTF. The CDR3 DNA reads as TGTGCCAGCAGCCGCAATCCCGACAGGGTCTATGGCTACACCTTC. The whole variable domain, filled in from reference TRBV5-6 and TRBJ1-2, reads DAGVTQSPTHLIKTRGQQVTLRCSPKSGHDTVSWYQQALGQGPQFIFQYYEEEERQRGNFPDRFSGHQFPNYSSELNVNALLLGDSALYLCASSRNPDRVYGYTFGSGTRLTVV.

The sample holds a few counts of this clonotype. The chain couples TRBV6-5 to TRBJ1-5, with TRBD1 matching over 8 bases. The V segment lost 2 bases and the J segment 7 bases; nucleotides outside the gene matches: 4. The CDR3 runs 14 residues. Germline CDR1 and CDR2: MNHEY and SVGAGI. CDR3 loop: CASSYGRGQQPQHF. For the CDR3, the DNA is TGTGCCAGCAGTTACGGCAGGGGGCAACAGCCCCAGCATTTT.

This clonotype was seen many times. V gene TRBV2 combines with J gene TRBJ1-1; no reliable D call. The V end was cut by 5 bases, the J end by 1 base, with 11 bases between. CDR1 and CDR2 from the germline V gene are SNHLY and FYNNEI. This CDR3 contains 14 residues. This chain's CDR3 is CASSPVRANTEAFF. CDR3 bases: TGTGCCAGCAGTCCCGTTAGGGCGAACACTGAAGCTTTCTTT. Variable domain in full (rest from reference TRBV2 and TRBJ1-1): EPEVTQTPSHQVTQMGQEVILRCVPISNHLYFYWYRQILGQKVEFLVSFYNNEISEKSEIFDDQFSVERPDGSNFTLKIRSTKLEDSAMYFCASSPVRANTEAFFGQGTRLTVV.

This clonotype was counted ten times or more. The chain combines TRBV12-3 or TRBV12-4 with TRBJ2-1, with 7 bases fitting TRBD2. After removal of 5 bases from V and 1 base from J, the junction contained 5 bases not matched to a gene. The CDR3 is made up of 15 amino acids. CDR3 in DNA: TGTGCCAGCAGTAAAACTAGCGCTTCCTACAATGAGCAGTTCTTC. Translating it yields CASSKTSASYNEQFF.

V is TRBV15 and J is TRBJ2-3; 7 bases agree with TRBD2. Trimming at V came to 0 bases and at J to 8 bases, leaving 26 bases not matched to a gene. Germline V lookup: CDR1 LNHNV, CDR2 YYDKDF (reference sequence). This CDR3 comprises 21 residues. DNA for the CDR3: TGTGCCACCAGCAGAGATCTAGGCGGGAGCAGCGCACGCCGACCGAGTGTTACGCAGTATTTT. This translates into CATSRDLGGSSARRPSVTQYF. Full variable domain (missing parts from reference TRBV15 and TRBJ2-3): DAMVIQNPRYQVTQFGKPVTLSCSQTLNHNVMYWYQQKSSQAPKLLFHYYDKDFNNEADTPDNFQSRRPNTSFCFLDIRSPGLGDTAMYLCATSRDLGGSSARRPSVTQYFGPGTRLTVL.

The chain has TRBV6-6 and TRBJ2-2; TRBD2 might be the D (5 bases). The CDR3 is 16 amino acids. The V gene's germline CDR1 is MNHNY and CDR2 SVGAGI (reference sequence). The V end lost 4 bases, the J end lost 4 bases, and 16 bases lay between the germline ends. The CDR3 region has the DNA TGTGCCAGCAGTTCCGGCTTAGCGTTACCCACCGGGGAGCTGTTTTTT. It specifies CASSSGLALPTGELFF.

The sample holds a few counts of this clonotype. The CDR3 reads CASSPGTGLNTEAFF. CDR3 DNA sequence: TGTGCCAGCAGCCCCGGGACAGGGCTGAACACTGAAGCTTTCTTT. The chain couples TRBV28 to TRBJ1-1, with 9 bases fitting TRBD1. The CDR3 extends over 15 amino acids. V lost 6 bases, J lost 0 bases, and 5 bases stayed unmatched. Germline-derived CDR1 and CDR2 are MDHEN and SYDVKM.

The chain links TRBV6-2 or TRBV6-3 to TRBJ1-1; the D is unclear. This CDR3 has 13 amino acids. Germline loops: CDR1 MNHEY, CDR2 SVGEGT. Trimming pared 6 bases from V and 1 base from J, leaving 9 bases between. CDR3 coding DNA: TGTGCCAGCAGCCAATACAAGAACACTGAAGCTTTCTTT. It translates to CASSQYKNTEAFF.

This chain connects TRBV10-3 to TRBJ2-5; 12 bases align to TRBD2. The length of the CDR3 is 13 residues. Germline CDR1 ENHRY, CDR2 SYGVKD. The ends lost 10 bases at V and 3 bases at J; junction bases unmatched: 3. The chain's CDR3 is CATRTSGEETQYF. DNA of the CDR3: TGTGCCACTCGGACTAGCGGGGAAGAGACCCAGTACTTC.

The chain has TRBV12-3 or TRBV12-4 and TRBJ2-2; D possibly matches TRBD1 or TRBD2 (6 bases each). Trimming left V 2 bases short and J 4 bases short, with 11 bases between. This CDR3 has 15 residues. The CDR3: CASSLPGAVTGELFF. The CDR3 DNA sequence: TGTGCCAGCAGTTTACCGGGGGCGGTCACCGGGGAGCTGTTTTTT.

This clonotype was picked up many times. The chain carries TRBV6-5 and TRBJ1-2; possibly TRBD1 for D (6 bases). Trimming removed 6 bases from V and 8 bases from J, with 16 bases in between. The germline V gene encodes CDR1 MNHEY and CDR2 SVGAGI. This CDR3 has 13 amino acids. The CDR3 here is CASSPQGFGGYTF. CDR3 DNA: TGTGCCAGCAGCCCACAGGGCTTCGGAGGCTACACCTTC.

In DNA, the CDR3 is TGTGCCAGCAGTTTTGACAGGGACACTGAAGCTTTCTTT. It codes for CASSFDRDTEAFF. V is TRBV27 and J is TRBJ1-1; 7 positions agree with TRBD1. V shed 3 bases, J shed 3 bases, and the junction held 1 base outside the gene matches. Germline lookup yields CDR1 MNHEY and CDR2 SMNVEV (reference sequence). The CDR3 is 13 amino acids.

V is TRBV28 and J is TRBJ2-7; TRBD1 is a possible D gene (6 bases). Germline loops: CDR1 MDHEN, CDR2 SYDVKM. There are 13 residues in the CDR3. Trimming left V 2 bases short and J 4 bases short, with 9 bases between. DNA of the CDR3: TGTGCCAGCAGTTTAGACAGGAAGTACGAGCAGTACTTC. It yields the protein CASSLDRKYEQYF.

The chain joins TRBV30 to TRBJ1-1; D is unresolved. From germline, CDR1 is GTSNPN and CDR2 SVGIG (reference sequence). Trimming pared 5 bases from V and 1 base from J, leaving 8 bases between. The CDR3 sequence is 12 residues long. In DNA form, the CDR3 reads TGTGCCTGGGGGAGGACGAACACTGAAGCTTTCTTT. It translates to CAWGRTNTEAFF.

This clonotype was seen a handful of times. CDR3 region: CASSVAAAASYEQYF. The CDR3 DNA follows: TGTGCCAGCAGCGTAGCTGCGGCGGCTTCCTACGAGCAGTACTTC. The V call is TRBV9, the J call TRBJ2-7; D gene unclear. There are 15 residues in the CDR3. Per the germline V gene, CDR1 is SGDLS and CDR2 is YYNGEE. Trimming took 0 bases from V and 1 from J, leaving 11 bases between them.